Below are 28 T cell receptor beta chains sequenced from a single sample in a study of T cell changes during pregnancy in multiple sclerosis. Clones were read by immunoSEQ multiplex PCR, and TCRdb kept only the in-frame ones, dropping some. Here the sample spans some 59,000 clones, around 90% being singletons. Sequenced material: peripheral blood, taken in the third trimester of pregnancy. The receptor set was obtained from a female donor in good health, enrolled as a control in a pregnancy study.

The J gene is TRBJ1-3, the V gene TRBV7-8; 8 bases map to TRBD1. Per the germline V gene, CDR1 is SGHVS and CDR2 is FQNEAQ. CDR3 size: 16 residues. V lost 5 bases and J lost 2; bases outside the gene matches: 8. The CDR3 DNA reads as TGTGCCAGCAGCCTTATGGGACAGGATGCTGGAAACACCATATATTTT. This gives the protein CASSLMGQDAGNTIYF.

This chain connects TRBV7-2 to TRBJ2-1; tentative D call: TRBD1 (5 bases). The CDR3 is made up of 12 amino acids. The V end lost 4 bases, the J end lost 9 bases, and 10 bases lay between the germline ends. The V gene's germline CDR1 is SGHTA and CDR2 FQGNSA. The CDR3 DNA reads as TGTGCCAGCAGCTACCCAGGGTTTGAGCAGTTCTTC. Amino acid sequence: CASSYPGFEQFF.

The chain links TRBV27 to TRBJ2-1; TRBD2 aligns across 11 bases. The trim removed 5 bases at V and 3 bases at J, leaving 12 bases unmatched. CDR1 and CDR2 from the germline V gene are MNHEY and SMNVEV (reference sequence). CDR3 length: 18 amino acids. The DNA of the CDR3 is TGTGCCAGCAGTATCATACCCGTGACTAGCGGGGACTACAATGAGCAGTTCTTC. It codes for CASSIIPVTSGDYNEQFF.

This chain connects TRBV5-1 to TRBJ2-3; TRBD2 agrees at 14 bases. Losses at the gene ends were 3 bases for V and 2 bases for J; bases not matched to a gene: 11. CDR3 length: 19 amino acids. The germline gives CDR1 SGHRS, CDR2 YFSETQ. DNA of the CDR3: TGCGCCAGCAGCTCCGGACTAGCGGGGGGCCTCTCTTCCACAGATACGCAGTATTTT. Translated: CASSSGLAGGLSSTDTQYF.

The chain recombines TRBV11-2 with TRBJ2-2, with D uncertain. The CDR3 length is 12 residues. Deletions cut 5 bases from V and 1 base from J, with 2 bases between. In germline, CDR1 is SGHAT, CDR2 FQNNGV. CDR3 sequence (DNA): TGTGCCAGCAGCCAGAACACCGGGGAGCTGTTTTTT. It specifies CASSQNTGELFF.

The chain carries TRBV5-4 and TRBJ1-1; D call uncertain. CDR1 and CDR2 from the germline V gene are SGHNT and YYREEE (reference sequence). Between the trimmed V and J ends, which lost 0 bases and 8 bases, there was a span of 17 bases. This CDR3 comprises 15 residues. In nucleotides, the CDR3 is TGTGCCAGCAGCTTGGAACGACTCCAACCAAACGAAGCTTTCTTT. Protein sequence: CASSLERLQPNEAFF.

CDR3 in DNA: TGTGCCAGCAGCCAACGACGACAGGGAGAAGCTTTCTTT. It encodes CASSQRRQGEAFF. This chain links TRBV14 with TRBJ1-1, with 7 bases lining up with TRBD1. After removal of 2 bases from V and 8 bases from J, the junction contained 5 bases not matched to a gene. The CDR3 runs 13 residues. The germline V gene encodes CDR1 SGHDN and CDR2 FVKESK.

V usage is TRBV30 and J usage is TRBJ2-5, with 8 bases fitting TRBD1. J gave up 5 bases and V 8 bases, and 4 bases lay outside the gene matches. From germline, CDR1 is GTSNPN and CDR2 SVGIG (reference sequence). This CDR3 spans 11 amino acids. Written as DNA, the CDR3 is TGTGCCGCCGACAGGGGTGAGACCCAGTACTTC. It yields the protein CAADRGETQYF.

The chain employs TRBV7-2 and TRBJ2-3, with D maybe TRBD2 (6 bases). Germline CDR1 SGHTA, CDR2 FQGNSA. V lost 5 bases to trimming and J lost 4 bases, with 13 bases between them. The CDR3 totals 14 residues. The CDR3 reads CASSRLSSADTQYF. For the CDR3, the DNA is TGTGCCAGCAGCAGACTGTCTAGCGCAGATACGCAGTATTTT.

The V and J genes are TRBV25-1 and TRBJ1-1; 8 nucleotides match TRBD1. Germline CDR1 MGHDK, CDR2 SYGVNS. J was trimmed by 5 bases and V by 7 bases; bases with no gene match: 6. CDR3 size: 13 residues. This CDR3 reads CASTETGVTEAFF. The CDR3 nucleotides read TGTGCCAGCACTGAGACAGGGGTGACTGAAGCTTTCTTT.

This sequence joins TRBV5-1 and TRBJ1-4, with TRBD1 identical over 10 bases. Germline CDR1 reads SGHRS; CDR2 reads YFSETQ. The CDR3 covers 15 residues. V was pared by 4 bases and J by 3 bases, with 3 bases of the junction left unmatched. The CDR3 DNA reads TGCGCCAGCAGCCTGGGGACAGGGGCTAATGAAAAACTGTTTTTT. It specifies CASSLGTGANEKLFF.

The CDR3 loop reads CASTWTGGWEQYF. In DNA form, the CDR3 reads TGTGCCAGCACTTGGACAGGGGGCTGGGAGCAGTACTTC. The V gene is TRBV7-9, the J gene TRBJ2-7; 11 positions agree with TRBD1. V shed 7 bases and J 7 bases; nucleotides not matched to a gene: 6. The CDR3 loop spans 13 amino acids. Looked up from germline, CDR1 is SEHNR and CDR2 is FQNEAQ (reference sequence). Supplemented by reference TRBV7-9 and TRBJ2-7, the full variable domain reads DTGVSQNPRHKITKRGQNVTFRCDPISEHNRLYWYRQTLGQGPEFLTYFQNEAQLEKSRLLSDRFSAERPKGSFSTLEIQRTEQGDSAMYLCASTWTGGWEQYFGPGTRLTVT.

For the CDR3, the DNA is TGCGCCAGCAGCCAAGAGGGAAGCGGAGGTCCAGGAAAACTGTTTTTT. Its protein is CASSQEGSGGPGKLFF. The chain is built from TRBV4-3 and TRBJ1-4; D remains unclear. The CDR3 covers 16 residues. Trimming pared 0 bases from V and 10 bases from J, leaving 18 bases between. The V gene's germline CDR1 is LGHNA and CDR2 YSLEER.

Here the CDR3 reads CGVSPGQGRTDTQYF. The CDR3 nucleotides read TGTGGCGTAAGCCCGGGTCAGGGCCGCACAGATACGCAGTATTTT. This chain uses TRBV5-4 with TRBJ2-3; the D gene is possibly TRBD1 (5 bases). There are 15 residues in the CDR3. Germline CDR1 SGHNT, CDR2 YYREEE (reference sequence). The full variable domain, completed using reference TRBV5-4 and TRBJ2-3, is ETGVTQSPTHLIKTRGQQVTLRCSSQSGHNTVSWYQQALGQGPQFIFQYYREEENGRGNFPPRFSGLQFPNYSSELNVNALELDDSALYLCGVSPGQGRTDTQYFGPGTRLTVL.

The chain combines TRBV30 with TRBJ1-3; 7 bases match TRBD1. CDR1 and CDR2 from the germline V gene are GTSNPN and SVGIG (reference sequence). The ends lost 7 bases at V and 3 bases at J; junction bases unmatched: 9. CDR3 size: 14 residues. The CDR3 sequence is CAFSRGGGGNTIYF. DNA for the CDR3: TGTGCCTTCTCGCGAGGGGGCGGTGGAAACACCATATATTTT.

This clone was observed once. The chain employs TRBV9 and TRBJ1-3, with 7 nucleotides matching TRBD1. The V gene end was trimmed by 3 bases and the J gene end by 7 bases; junction bases not matched to a gene: 7. The germline gives CDR1 SGDLS, CDR2 YYNGEE. The length of the CDR3 is 14 residues. CDR3 nucleotides: TGTGCCAGCAGCGGACAGGGTTCTAGCAACACCATATATTTT. This translates into CASSGQGSSNTIYF.

The chain couples TRBV7-8 to TRBJ2-1, with TRBD2 matching over 9 bases. After removal of 5 bases from V and 4 bases from J, the junction contained 6 bases not matched to a gene. The CDR3 length is 15 residues. Germline lookup yields CDR1 SGHVS and CDR2 FQNEAQ. CDR3 DNA: TGTGCCAGCAGCGTCCTAGCGGGGCCTTACAATGAGCAGTTCTTC. Its translation is CASSVLAGPYNEQFF.

This clone was seen a single time. The V call is TRBV27, the J call TRBJ2-2, with D perhaps TRBD1 (7 bases). Trimming removed 0 bases from V and 4 bases from J, with 18 bases in between. The germline V gene has CDR1 MNHEY and CDR2 SMNVEV (reference sequence). CDR3 length: 18 amino acids. The CDR3 bases are TGTGCCAGCAGTTTATCGAAGGGGGCGGGGAAATTCACCGGGGAGCTGTTTTTT. Translation: CASSLSKGAGKFTGELFF.

The chain recombines TRBV19 with TRBJ2-2, with TRBD2 matching over 8 bases. This CDR3 region has 15 residues. Germline CDR1 LNHDA, CDR2 SQIVND (reference sequence). Unmatched junction bases numbered 7, after V lost 5 bases and J lost 5 bases. This CDR3 reads CASSVAGIGTGELFF. The CDR3 DNA reads TGTGCCAGTAGTGTAGCGGGAATAGGGACCGGGGAGCTGTTTTTT.

The chain combines TRBV6-1 with TRBJ1-5; D gene ambiguous. Trimming removed 4 bases from V and 0 bases from J, with 10 bases in between. The CDR3 has 15 amino acids. CDR1 is MNHNS, CDR2 SASEGT, per germline. The CDR3 loop is CASSAERVSNQPQHF. CDR3 DNA: TGTGCCAGCAGTGCGGAGCGGGTTAGCAATCAGCCCCAGCATTTT.

This clone showed up just once. The chain recombines TRBV29-1 with TRBJ1-2, with 8 bases fitting TRBD1. The V and J ends lost 8 bases and 8 bases, in that order; junction bases with no gene match: 7. Per the germline V gene, CDR1 is SQVTM and CDR2 is ANQGSEA. The CDR3 sequence is 11 residues long. CDR3 sequence: CSYQGAWGYTF. The CDR3 DNA reads TGCAGCTATCAGGGGGCCTGGGGCTACACCTTC.

This clone was recorded a few times. The V and J genes are TRBV7-2 and TRBJ1-5; TRBD1 might be the D (6 bases). Trimming removed 2 bases from V and 5 bases from J, with 16 bases in between. Germline CDR1 is SGHTA and CDR2 is FQGNSA. This CDR3 is built from 16 residues. This chain's CDR3 is CASSLMSGTPHQPQHF. The DNA of the CDR3 is TGTGCCAGCAGCTTAATGTCCGGGACACCCCATCAGCCCCAGCATTTT.

V and J are TRBV7-6 and TRBJ2-3; weak D call: TRBD1 (6 bases). Trimming left V 5 bases short and J 2 bases short, with 11 bases between. The CDR3 is made up of 14 amino acids. CDR1 is SGHVS and CDR2 is FNYEAQ in the germline V gene. The CDR3 loop reads CASSQGLTTDTQYF. The CDR3 DNA reads as TGTGCCAGCAGCCAGGGGCTAACCACAGATACGCAGTATTTT. Together with reference TRBV7-6 and TRBJ2-3, the CDR3 gives the full variable domain: GAGVSQSPRYKVTKRGQDVALRCDPISGHVSLYWYRQALGQGPEFLTYFNYEAQQDKSGLPNDRFSAERPEGSISTLTIQRTEQRDSAMYRCASSQGLTTDTQYFGPGTRLTVL.

The chain uses TRBV30 and TRBJ2-4; D is ambiguous. Germline lookup yields CDR1 GTSNPN and CDR2 SVGIG (reference sequence). This CDR3 is built from 10 residues. V shed 5 bases and J shed 11 bases, with 10 bases lying between them. CDR3 loop: CAWGFTVQYF. The CDR3 region has the DNA TGTGCCTGGGGGTTTACAGTTCAGTACTTC.

This chain uses TRBV11-3 with TRBJ2-7, with D possibly matching TRBD2 (6 bases). Per germline, CDR1 SGHNT and CDR2 YENEEA. CDR3 length equals 16 residues. V was clipped by 0 bases and J by 3 bases, with 15 bases between them. CDR3 DNA sequence: TGTGCCAGCAGCTTAGATTGGGGGACGGGGGACTACGAGCAGTACTTC. Its protein is CASSLDWGTGDYEQYF.

This clone was detected once. The chain links TRBV14 to TRBJ2-7; no clear D gene. V was cut by 1 base and J by 4 bases, with 5 bases left in between. The germline V gene encodes CDR1 SGHDN and CDR2 FVKESK. The CDR3 length is 12 residues. CDR3 sequence reads: CASSQVGYEQYF. DNA of the CDR3: TGTGCCAGCAGCCAAGTCGGGTACGAGCAGTACTTC.

This clone appeared a single time. Germline and junction disagree at one end, which may indicate a read error. The rearrangement links TRBV30 to TRBJ2-3; 8 bases align to TRBD2. The CDR3 sequence is 15 residues long. Germline CDR1 GTSNPN, CDR2 SVGIG (reference sequence). The CDR3 here is CAWNYGGGGFDTRYF. In DNA form, the CDR3 reads TGTGCCTGGAATTACGGGGGGGGCGGTTTTGATACGCGGTATTTT.

The J gene is TRBJ1-5, the V gene TRBV18; 7 bases are shared with TRBD1. With V trimmed by 4 bases and J by 1 base, 1 base remained unmatched. The CDR3 runs 14 residues. Per germline, CDR1 KGHSH and CDR2 LQKENI. The CDR3 reads CASSQGASNQPQHF. The DNA of the CDR3 is TGTGCCAGCTCACAGGGGGCAAGCAATCAGCCCCAGCATTTT.